Each of the 16 T cell receptor beta chains below was sequenced from the same sample in a study of response to subunit inactivated influenza vaccine. TCRdb fed the RT-PCR reads into MiXCR, producing one record per CDR3 protein. The table lists a few hundred thousand distinct CDR3 sequences, about a tenth of them singletons. Here the sequenced sample was PBMCs from blood, taken more than 35 days after vaccination. All receptors derive from a man in his fifties who received an inactivated influenza vaccine.

This clonotype was counted only a few times. The CDR3 DNA sequence: TGCGCCAGCAACCTGCTAGCGGGGGGGCTTGATGAGCAGTTCTTC. It is translated as CASNLLAGGLDEQFF. The genes are TRBV5-1 and TRBJ2-1; TRBD2 matches 12 bases. The junction had 9 bases not matched to a gene; V was cut back by 6 bases and J by 8 bases. Germline V gene lookup returns CDR1 SGHRS and CDR2 YFSETQ. This CDR3 region has 15 residues.

In this sample, this clonotype turned up many times. The gene calls are TRBV7-6 and TRBJ1-6, with TRBD1 identical over 8 bases. Germline trimming cut 3 bases from V and 7 bases from J; bases unmatched to any gene: 2. This CDR3 comprises 14 residues. The germline V gene encodes CDR1 SGHVS and CDR2 FNYEAQ. CDR3 residues: CASSLTGDNSPLHF. CDR3 coding DNA: TGTGCCAGCAGCTTGACAGGGGACAATTCACCCCTCCACTTT.

This clonotype was counted only a few times. The V gene is TRBV5-6, the J gene TRBJ2-6, with 12 bases identical to TRBD1. CDR1 and CDR2 from the germline V gene are SGHDT and YYEEEE. The trim removed 4 bases at V and 5 bases at J, leaving 7 bases unmatched. This CDR3 contains 17 residues. The DNA for the CDR3 is TGTGCCAGCAGCAGGGGACAGGGGGCGCGGAGGGCCAACGTCCTGACTTTC. This gives the protein CASSRGQGARRANVLTF.

This clonotype occurred a few times. The CDR3 DNA sequence: TGTGCCGGCCGCGGGGGGCAAGAGACCCAGTACTTC. It specifies CAGRGGQETQYF. The gene calls are TRBV7-9 and TRBJ2-5; TRBD2 matches 8 bases. V was pared by 11 bases and J by 2 bases, with 4 bases of the junction left unmatched. Germline CDR1 and CDR2: SEHNR and FQNEAQ (reference sequence). The CDR3 is made up of 12 amino acids.

There are many counts of this clonotype. V and J are TRBV12-3 or TRBV12-4 and TRBJ2-7; the D is unclear. Trimming took off 5 bases at V and 3 bases at J, with 8 bases between the two ends. This CDR3 is 12 amino acids long. CDR3 in DNA: TGTGCCAGCAGTCCCGGGCACTACGAGCAGTACTTC. Amino acid sequence: CASSPGHYEQYF.

Here the CDR3 DNA reads TGTGCCAGCAGTTACTCGACTCTACCAGGACAGCTCCTTCCCTACGAGCAGTACTTC. Protein sequence: CASSYSTLPGQLLPYEQYF. The chain carries TRBV6-5 and TRBJ2-7; a weak D match, TRBD1 (6 bases). V lost 0 bases, J lost 2 bases, and 23 bases lay in between. Germline V gives CDR1 MNHEY, CDR2 SVGAGI. CDR3 size: 19 residues.

This clonotype was recorded a few times. The chain couples TRBV9 to TRBJ2-7; the D gene is possibly TRBD1 (6 bases). Germline CDR1 SGDLS, CDR2 YYNGEE. V was trimmed by 0 bases and J by 5 bases, leaving 15 bases between them. This CDR3 region has 15 residues. For the CDR3, the DNA is TGTGCCAGCAGCGTAGTGGGGGCGGCCATCAACGAGCAGTACTTC. Residues: CASSVVGAAINEQYF.

The sample holds a few counts of this clonotype. V usage is TRBV7-8 and J usage is TRBJ2-1; 9 bases are shared with TRBD1. After removal of 6 bases from V and 0 bases from J, the junction contained 12 bases not matched to a gene. The CDR3 consists of 18 residues. Germline V CDR1 and CDR2: SGHVS, FQNEAQ. The CDR3 here is CASRQYSDRGNSYNEQFF. The CDR3 nucleotides read TGTGCCAGCAGGCAATATTCGGACAGGGGAAACTCCTACAATGAGCAGTTCTTC.

This clonotype came up many times. The V and J genes are TRBV4-2 and TRBJ2-2, with D possibly TRBD1 on 6 matching bases. Germline lookup yields CDR1 LGHNA and CDR2 YNFKEQ. With 0 bases removed from V and 6 bases from J, the gap between germline ends came to 8 bases. CDR3 size: 14 residues. CDR3 DNA sequence: TGTGCCAGCAGCCAAGATAGGACAGCCGGGGAGCTGTTTTTT. Its protein is CASSQDRTAGELFF.

This clonotype came up many times. The CDR3, as DNA: TGCGCCAGCAGCCAAGCCTGGGGTGCCTACAATGAGCAGTTCTTC. Translated, it gives CASSQAWGAYNEQFF. The chain has TRBV4-3 and TRBJ2-1; D uncertain. The CDR3 length is 15 residues. Germline CDR1 reads LGHNA; CDR2 reads YSLEER. V was pared by 1 base and J by 2 bases, with 9 bases between.

The gene calls are TRBV6-2 or TRBV6-3 and TRBJ2-7; perhaps D is TRBD1 or TRBD2 (5 bases each). The CDR3 runs to 13 residues. Germline CDR1 MNHEY, CDR2 SVGEGT. With 7 bases removed from V and 7 bases from J, the gap between germline ends came to 17 bases. DNA of the CDR3: TGTGCCAGCACGAAGATACTTGAGGGGGAGCAGTACTTC. It specifies CASTKILEGEQYF.

The chain joins TRBV27 to TRBJ2-5, with 7 positions matching TRBD1. V lost 6 bases, J lost 2 bases, and 18 bases stayed unmatched. From germline, CDR1 is MNHEY and CDR2 SMNVEV (reference sequence). The CDR3 runs 18 residues. CDR3 DNA sequence: TGTGCCAGCAGCCGTACCCCGTTTCCGGGACAGAAACAAGAGACCCAGTACTTC. The encoded protein is CASSRTPFPGQKQETQYF.

This clonotype has only a few counts. The chain has TRBV6-1 and TRBJ1-4, with D possibly being TRBD1 (5 bases). Germline V lookup: CDR1 MNHNS, CDR2 SASEGT. The CDR3 extends over 14 amino acids. The V and J ends lost 10 bases and 0 bases respectively, with 12 bases between them. The CDR3 loop reads CATSPGPTNEKLFF. In DNA, the CDR3 is TGTGCCACCTCTCCAGGGCCAACTAATGAAAAACTGTTTTTT.

This clonotype has more than one count but fewer than ten. The rearrangement links TRBV9 to TRBJ2-1; no reliable D call. V was pared by 3 bases and J by 0 bases, with 13 bases between. Looked up from germline, CDR1 is SGDLS and CDR2 is YYNGEE. The CDR3 runs to 16 residues. CDR3 nucleotide sequence: TGTGCCAGCAGCGGAACGACTGGAAGCTCCTACAATGAGCAGTTCTTC. It specifies CASSGTTGSSYNEQFF.

Ten or more counts support this clonotype. The V call is TRBV5-1, the J call TRBJ2-7; the D is unclear. Trimming pared 0 bases from V and 6 bases from J, leaving 10 bases between. The CDR3 consists of 13 residues. CDR1 is SGHRS, CDR2 YFSETQ, per germline. The CDR3 loop reads CASSLASSGEQYF. The DNA of the CDR3 is TGCGCCAGCAGCTTGGCCAGTTCGGGCGAGCAGTACTTC. The variable domain in full, completed from reference TRBV5-1 and TRBJ2-7, reads KAGVTQTPRYLIKTRGQQVTLSCSPISGHRSVSWYQQTPGQGLQFLFEYFSETQRNKGNFPGRFSGRQFSNSRSEMNVSTLELGDSALYLCASSLASSGEQYFGPGTRLTVT.

The V call is TRBV20-1, the J call TRBJ2-1; TRBD2 matches at 14 bases. CDR3 size: 15 residues. V lost 5 bases to trimming and J lost 8 bases; unmatched junction nucleotides: 8. Germline V gives CDR1 DFQATT, CDR2 SNEGSKA (reference sequence). DNA of the CDR3: TGCAGTGCTGATTCCGGGACTAGCGGGAGAGATGAGCAGTTCTTC. Its translation: CSADSGTSGRDEQFF.